This record concerns one T cell receptor beta chain sequence. One end of the junction is discordant with germline, which a read error may explain. The record originates from a study of cytomegalovirus exposure and HLA in healthy donors. Clones were read by immunoSEQ multiplex PCR, and TCRdb kept only the in-frame ones, dropping some. The table records tens of thousands of clones, around 90% of them present only once. The CDR3 extends over 11 amino acids. CDR1 and CDR2 (germline): DFQATT, SNEGSKA (reference sequence). The chain has TRBV20-1 and TRBJ1-2; possibly TRBD1 for D (5 bases). Specimen: PBMCs. This TCR was sampled from a woman in her late teens or twenties in good health and CMV-seropositive. For the CDR3, the DNA is TGCAGTGCCCTTTGGAGGGGCTGGGTTGTCTTC. Protein sequence: CSALWRGWVVF.